These 32 T cell receptor beta chains originate from one sample sequenced in a study of blood T cells in healthy people across ages. Primers used in a second PCR of about 6 to 11 cycles were a sample-barcoded 5' primer and a J-beta primer mix. Via MiXCR, TCRdb re-called the 5' RACE reads, giving one row per CDR3 protein. This table holds about 1.6 million distinct CDR3 sequences, around 35% found once. The sequencing input was blood. The receptors shown here come from a woman between 25 and 40 years old in good health.

The chain links TRBV20-1 to TRBJ1-2; TRBD1 might be the D (5 bases). The germline gives CDR1 DFQATT, CDR2 SNEGSKA (reference sequence). CDR3 length equals 13 residues. V shed 3 bases and J shed 4 bases, with 12 bases lying between them. The CDR3 nucleotides are TGCAGTGCTAGCCTTGGGAGGGGCTATGGCTACACCTTC. Its protein is CSASLGRGYGYTF.

The rearrangement joins TRBV4-1 to TRBJ2-1; the D is unclear. The CDR3 has 14 amino acids. In germline, CDR1 is MGHRA, CDR2 YSYEKL. The V end lost 3 bases, the J end lost 10 bases, and 16 bases lay between the germline ends. As DNA, the CDR3 is TGCGCCAGCAGCCAGCCTACGAGGAGTTGGGAGCAGTTCTTC. It is translated as CASSQPTRSWEQFF.

The chain uses TRBV27 and TRBJ1-1, with a weak D call TRBD1 (6 bases). The germline V gene has CDR1 MNHEY and CDR2 SMNVEV (reference sequence). There are 13 residues in the CDR3. V was pared by 5 bases and J by 8 bases, with 15 bases between. The CDR3 loop reads CASSQRGQPEAFF. As DNA, the CDR3 is TGTGCCAGCAGTCAGCGGGGACAACCAGAAGCTTTCTTT.

This clonotype has a count of ten or more. The genes are TRBV3-1 and TRBJ2-3; 9 positions agree with TRBD2. J gave up 3 bases and V 10 bases, and 8 bases lay outside the gene matches. The germline CDR1 and CDR2 sequences are LGHDT and YNNKEL (reference sequence). The CDR3 runs 14 residues. CDR3 in amino acids: CATRDSGGTDTQYF. The CDR3 DNA reads TGTGCCACCAGAGACAGCGGGGGGACAGATACGCAGTATTTT.

This clonotype was counted a few times. The chain recombines TRBV20-1 with TRBJ1-1; a possible D gene is TRBD1 (6 bases). The CDR3 contains 14 residues. In germline, CDR1 is DFQATT, CDR2 SNEGSKA (reference sequence). With 3 bases removed from V and 5 bases from J, the gap between germline ends came to 16 bases. The CDR3 spells CSARTAEGGTEAFF. The CDR3 nucleotides are TGCAGTGCTAGGACCGCCGAGGGGGGTACTGAAGCTTTCTTT.

This clonotype was seen ten or more times. The rearrangement uses TRBV7-8 and TRBJ2-3; D not resolved. The germline V gene encodes CDR1 SGHVS and CDR2 FQNEAQ. The V end lost 4 bases, the J end lost 2 bases, and 7 bases lay between the germline ends. The CDR3 sequence is 13 residues long. CDR3 residues: CASSSTYTDTQYF. CDR3 coding DNA: TGTGCCAGCAGCTCTACCTACACAGATACGCAGTATTTT.

This clonotype was counted only a few times. The chain combines TRBV18 with TRBJ1-2, with TRBD1 as a possible D gene (6 bases). Germline CDR1 reads KGHSH; CDR2 reads LQKENI. V lost 1 base and J 6 bases, leaving 12 bases between the germline ends. The CDR3 runs to 14 residues. The CDR3 sequence is CASSPRGASDGYTF. The DNA for the CDR3 is TGTGCCAGCTCACCACGGGGGGCTTCGGATGGCTACACCTTC.

This clonotype was observed at least ten times. The chain links TRBV27 to TRBJ2-7; D is unresolved. Germline assignment: CDR1 MNHEY and CDR2 SMNVEV (reference sequence). V shed 3 bases and J shed 6 bases, with 6 bases lying between them. CDR3 length equals 11 residues. CDR3 sequence reads: CASSFLGEQYF. Written as DNA, the CDR3 is TGTGCCAGCAGTTTCCTGGGCGAGCAGTACTTC.

This clonotype appeared a few times. The V and J genes are TRBV6-6 and TRBJ2-7, with TRBD1 matching over 9 bases. The CDR3 sequence is 15 residues long. From germline, CDR1 is MNHNY and CDR2 SVGAGI (reference sequence). The V segment lost 5 bases and the J segment 3 bases; nucleotides outside the gene matches: 8. The CDR3 region is CASSPGQGVHYEQYF. The CDR3 DNA sequence: TGTGCCAGCAGTCCGGGACAGGGCGTACACTACGAGCAGTACTTC.

The rearrangement links TRBV29-1 to TRBJ2-7; D call uncertain. The germline V gene encodes CDR1 SQVTM and CDR2 ANQGSEA. The CDR3 totals 15 residues. Trimming took 4 bases from V and 2 from J, leaving 18 bases between them. The CDR3 loop is CSVGEGKPFPYEQYF. In DNA form, the CDR3 reads TGCAGCGTTGGGGAAGGAAAACCGTTCCCCTACGAGCAGTACTTC.

As for this clonotype: Its ends do not fully match the called genes, so a read error is possible. The rearrangement joins TRBV7-6 to TRBJ2-7; D remains ambiguous. This CDR3 has 12 residues. Per the germline V gene, CDR1 is SGHVS and CDR2 is FNYEAQ. CDR3: CVSSPNTYEQYF. The DNA of the CDR3 is TGTGTCAGCAGCCCCAACACCTACGAGCAGTACTTC.

This clonotype was counted a few times. The chain links TRBV2 to TRBJ2-7; 10 bases map to TRBD2. In germline, CDR1 is SNHLY, CDR2 FYNNEI. The ends lost 4 bases at V and 0 bases at J; junction bases unmatched: 6. The CDR3 is 16 residues long. The CDR3 region has the DNA TGTGCCAGCAGTGCGCTAGCGGGGGCCGACTCCTACGAGCAGTACTTC. Translating it yields CASSALAGADSYEQYF.

The chain combines TRBV4-1 with TRBJ2-5; D gene unclear. Germline CDR1 reads MGHRA; CDR2 reads YSYEKL. This CDR3 comprises 14 residues. V was clipped by 0 bases and J by 11 bases, with 16 bases between them. In DNA, the CDR3 is TGCGCCAGCAGCCAAGATATGAGGAACGGTGAGCAGTACTTC. This encodes CASSQDMRNGEQYF.

This clonotype was seen only once. The chain employs TRBV7-9 and TRBJ2-3; TRBD1 might be the D (5 bases). The germline V gene encodes CDR1 SEHNR and CDR2 FQNEAQ (reference sequence). This CDR3 region has 16 residues. V was shortened by 2 bases and J by 1 base, with 13 bases between the two germline ends. This CDR3 reads CASSLPLGVGTDTQYF. CDR3 bases: TGTGCCAGCAGCTTACCCCTAGGGGTTGGCACAGATACGCAGTATTTT. Full variable domain (missing parts from reference TRBV7-9 and TRBJ2-3): DTGVSQNPRHKITKRGQNVTFRCDPISEHNRLYWYRQTLGQGPEFLTYFQNEAQLEKSRLLSDRFSAERPKGSFSTLEIQRTEQGDSAMYLCASSLPLGVGTDTQYFGPGTRLTVL.

The chain carries TRBV28 and TRBJ1-2; the D is unclear. The germline V gene encodes CDR1 MDHEN and CDR2 SYDVKM. V gave up 7 bases and J gave up 5 bases, with 11 bases separating them. The CDR3 loop spans 12 amino acids. The CDR3 DNA sequence: TGTGCCAGCACCACTCCCGGGTATGGCTACACCTTC. Its translation: CASTTPGYGYTF.

This clonotype has just a few counts. The chain carries TRBV20-1 and TRBJ2-1, with D perhaps given as TRBD1 or TRBD2 (5 bases each). This CDR3 spans 15 amino acids. Trimming pared 5 bases from V and 0 bases from J, leaving 14 bases between. Germline values: CDR1 DFQATT, CDR2 SNEGSKA (reference sequence). The CDR3 DNA follows: TGCAGTGCTGGACCGCCGGGGACCTCCTACAATGAGCAGTTCTTC. Its protein is CSAGPPGTSYNEQFF.

This clonotype was counted only a few times. V is TRBV9 and J is TRBJ2-7; 12 positions agree with TRBD2. The CDR3 spans 18 residues. The J segment lost 3 bases and the V segment lost 0 bases, leaving 10 bases of the junction unmatched. CDR1 is SGDLS, CDR2 YYNGEE, per germline. CDR3 coding DNA: TGTGCCAGCAGCGTAGGTCTAGCGGGAGGGCCGGGGAGCTACGAGCAGTACTTC. The encoded protein is CASSVGLAGGPGSYEQYF.

On this clonotype itself: Because the CDR3 is missing its conserved closing phenylalanine or tryptophan, this is likely a read error. The CDR3 coding sequence is TGTGCCAGCAGAATATCCGGGCCCGCAGATACGCAGTATTTG. This translates into CASRISGPADTQYL. The rearrangement links TRBV19 to TRBJ2-3; D unresolved. The CDR3 totals 14 residues. CDR1 is LNHDA, CDR2 SQIVND, per germline (reference sequence). V lost 9 bases, J lost 4 bases, and 17 bases lay in between.

The rearrangement uses TRBV5-5 and TRBJ1-2, with D possibly being TRBD1 (6 bases). There are 14 residues in the CDR3. Germline values: CDR1 SGHKS, CDR2 YYEKEE (reference sequence). Trimming took off 4 bases at V and 3 bases at J, with 13 bases between the two ends. The CDR3 sequence is CASSLQPGDYGYTF. CDR3 in DNA: TGTGCCAGCAGCCTACAACCAGGGGACTATGGCTACACCTTC.

Written as DNA, the CDR3 is TGTGCCAGCAGTTTTGCATCCTTGAACACTGAAGCTTTCTTT. As protein: CASSFASLNTEAFF. This chain uses TRBV27 with TRBJ1-1; D is unclear. The CDR3 runs 14 residues. Deletions cut 3 bases from V and 0 bases from J, with 8 bases between. The germline V gene encodes CDR1 MNHEY and CDR2 SMNVEV (reference sequence).

This clonotype has a handful of counts. The chain employs TRBV5-1 and TRBJ2-1, with D perhaps matching TRBD1 (6 bases). This CDR3 has 14 residues. Per the germline V gene, CDR1 is SGHRS and CDR2 is YFSETQ. V lost 3 bases and J lost 5, with 12 bases in between. The CDR3 region has the DNA TGCGCCAGCAGCTGGGCGGACAGAGACAATGAGCAGTTCTTC. Its protein product is CASSWADRDNEQFF.

CDR3 in DNA: TGCGCCAGCAGTAAGACTAGCGGTAAAGGAGAGACCCAGTACTTC. Residues: CASSKTSGKGETQYF. The J gene is TRBJ2-5, the V gene TRBV5-1, with TRBD2 matching 9 bases. The CDR3 has 15 amino acids. Germline values: CDR1 SGHRS, CDR2 YFSETQ. With V trimmed by 5 bases and J by 4 bases, 9 bases remained unmatched. Full variable domain (missing parts from reference TRBV5-1 and TRBJ2-5): KAGVTQTPRYLIKTRGQQVTLSCSPISGHRSVSWYQQTPGQGLQFLFEYFSETQRNKGNFPGRFSGRQFSNSRSEMNVSTLELGDSALYLCASSKTSGKGETQYFGPGTRLLVL.

A few counts support this clonotype. The chain employs TRBV29-1 and TRBJ1-5; D is unresolved. Germline CDR1 SQVTM, CDR2 ANQGSEA. Trimming removed 6 bases at V and 4 bases at J, with 10 bases between. The length of the CDR3 is 12 residues. The CDR3 sequence: CSVATVNQPQHF. Here the CDR3 DNA reads TGCAGCGTGGCGACTGTGAATCAGCCCCAGCATTTT.

This clonotype was seen only a few times. V usage is TRBV6-5 and J usage is TRBJ2-1; 8 nucleotides match TRBD2. CDR1 and CDR2 from the germline V gene are MNHEY and SVGAGI. V lost 10 bases and J lost 3; bases outside the gene matches: 14. This CDR3 region has 16 residues. The CDR3 DNA is TGTGCCACCATAAAGGGGAGCGGGAGAAACTACAATGAGCAGTTCTTC. This gives the protein CATIKGSGRNYNEQFF.

There are a few counts of this clonotype. V usage is TRBV5-1 and J usage is TRBJ2-3; no definite D call. Germline V CDR1 and CDR2: SGHRS, YFSETQ. This CDR3 region has 14 residues. V was cut by 4 bases and J by 0 bases, with 9 bases left in between. As DNA, the CDR3 is TGCGCCAGCAGCGCTACGCATAGCACAGATACGCAGTATTTT. Its protein is CASSATHSTDTQYF.

The chain combines TRBV7-2 with TRBJ1-1; 8 bases fit TRBD1. This CDR3 spans 14 amino acids. V trimming: 7 bases; J trimming: 4 bases; junction bases outside the gene matches: 8. Germline CDR1 and CDR2: SGHTA and FQGNSA. CDR3: CASTLRDRSTEAFF. The CDR3 coding sequence is TGTGCCAGCACCCTTAGGGACAGGAGCACTGAAGCTTTCTTT.

At least ten counts were recorded for this clonotype. V gene TRBV28 combines with J gene TRBJ2-7; a weak D match, TRBD2 (6 bases). This CDR3 is built from 16 residues. CDR1 is MDHEN and CDR2 is SYDVKM in the germline V gene. V shed 4 bases and J shed 1 base, with 17 bases lying between them. The CDR3 DNA follows: TGTGCCAGCAGTTCCATGGAGGGACGACGATCCTACGAGCAGTACTTC. Protein product: CASSSMEGRRSYEQYF.

The chain carries TRBV2 and TRBJ2-2; D is uncertain. Germline V gene sequence: CDR1 SNHLY, CDR2 FYNNEI. Trimming removed 2 bases from V and 4 bases from J, with 5 bases in between. The CDR3 is 13 amino acids. CDR3 residues: CASSELVTGELFF. The CDR3 DNA reads TGTGCCAGCAGTGAACTAGTCACCGGGGAGCTGTTTTTT. Looking up the rest from reference TRBV2 and TRBJ2-2 gives the full variable domain: EPEVTQTPSHQVTQMGQEVILRCVPISNHLYFYWYRQILGQKVEFLVSFYNNEISEKSEIFDDQFSVERPDGSNFTLKIRSTKLEDSAMYFCASSELVTGELFFGEGSRLTVL.

In this sample, this clonotype turned up many times. The chain joins TRBV20-1 to TRBJ2-3, with 10 bases that match TRBD1. The CDR3 runs to 15 residues. Germline V gene data show CDR1 as DFQATT and CDR2 as SNEGSKA (reference sequence). V was clipped by 6 bases and J by 2 bases; unmatched bases: 8. CDR3 nucleotides: TGCAGTGCCCCTCAGGGGACAGGGGCCACAGATACGCAGTATTTT. Amino acids: CSAPQGTGATDTQYF.

This sequence joins TRBV10-2 and TRBJ2-5; D gene unclear. The CDR3 consists of 13 residues. Germline V lookup: CDR1 WSHSY, CDR2 SAAADI. V shed 7 bases and J shed 5 bases, with 14 bases lying between them. In nucleotides, the CDR3 is TGCGCCAGCAAAGCCCCCTCATCGGAGACCCAGTACTTC. It translates to CASKAPSSETQYF.

About this clonotype itself: Being one base from a much bigger clone, this may be a read error. The rearrangement joins TRBV5-5 to TRBJ2-3; no firm D call. The germline CDR1 and CDR2 sequences are SGHKS and YYEKEE (reference sequence). The CDR3 is 16 residues long. V was cut by 3 bases and J by 0 bases, with 14 bases left in between. CDR3 amino acids: CASSSHRAASTDTQYF. In DNA, the CDR3 is TGTGCCAGCAGCTCCCATCGGGCGGCTAGCACAGATACGCAGTATTTT.

V is TRBV12-3 or TRBV12-4 and J is TRBJ2-7; unclear D gene. The CDR3 runs 12 residues. V was cut by 1 base and J by 3 bases, with 4 bases left in between. The CDR3 DNA sequence: TGTGCCAGCAGTTTAGAATACTACGAGCAGTACTTC. Protein product: CASSLEYYEQYF.